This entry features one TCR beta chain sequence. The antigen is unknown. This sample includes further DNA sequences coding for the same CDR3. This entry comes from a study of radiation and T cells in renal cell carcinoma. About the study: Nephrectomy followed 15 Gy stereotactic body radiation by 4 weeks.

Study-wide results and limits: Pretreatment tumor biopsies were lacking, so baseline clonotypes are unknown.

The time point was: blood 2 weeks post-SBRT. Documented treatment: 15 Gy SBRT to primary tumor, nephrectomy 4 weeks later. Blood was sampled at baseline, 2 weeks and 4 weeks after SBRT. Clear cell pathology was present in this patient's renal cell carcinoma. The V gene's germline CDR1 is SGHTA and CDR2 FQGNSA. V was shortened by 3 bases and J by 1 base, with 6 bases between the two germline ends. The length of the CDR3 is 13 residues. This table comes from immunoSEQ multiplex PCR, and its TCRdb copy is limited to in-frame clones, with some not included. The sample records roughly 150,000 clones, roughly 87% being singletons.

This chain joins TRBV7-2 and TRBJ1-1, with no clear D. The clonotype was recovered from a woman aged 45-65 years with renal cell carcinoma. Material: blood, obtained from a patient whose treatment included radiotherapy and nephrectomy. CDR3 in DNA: TGTGCCAGCAGCTTTACCGAGAACACTGAAGCTTTCTTT. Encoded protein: CASSFTENTEAFF. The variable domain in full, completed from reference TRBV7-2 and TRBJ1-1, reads GAGVSQSPSNKVTEKGKDVELRCDPISGHTALYWYRQSLGQGLEFLIYFQGNSAPDKSGLPSDRFSAERTGGSVSTLTIQRTQQEDSAVYLCASSFTENTEAFFGQGTRLTVV.